This T cell receptor beta chain was retrieved from a study of beta chain features in type 1 diabetes. Germline V gene data show CDR1 as SQVTM and CDR2 as ANQGSEA. V was clipped by 6 bases and J by 3 bases; unmatched bases: 6. This CDR3 spans 13 amino acids. Note on this clone: Its antigen is not identified.

Post-sort purity exceeded 95% for all sorted populations. As every portion of the isolated RNA was reverse transcribed, the sequencing read expressed TCRB transcripts. Libraries were prepared by immunoSEQ multiplex PCR; TCRdb keeps only in-frame clonotypes and omits some of them. There are approximately 250,000 clones in the sample; roughly 10% occur only once, and around 0.017% lies in the top ten. Whole-study findings and limits: The study found fewer insertions and more deletions at VDJ junctions in type 1 diabetes patients. People with Type 1 diabetes carried modestly yet significantly shorter TCRB CDR3s in all four CD4+ subsets. Compared to healthy donors, patients appeared to have naive, central memory and Treg TCRB repertoires that were more alike.

The sequenced sample consisted of naive CD4+ T cells from blood. V and J are TRBV29-1 and TRBJ2-7, with 9 bases matching TRBD1. This receptor was taken from a young man with type 1 diabetes. The CDR3 region has the DNA TGCAGCGTGCTCGGGACAGGGCGCTACGAGCAGTACTTC. As protein: CSVLGTGRYEQYF.